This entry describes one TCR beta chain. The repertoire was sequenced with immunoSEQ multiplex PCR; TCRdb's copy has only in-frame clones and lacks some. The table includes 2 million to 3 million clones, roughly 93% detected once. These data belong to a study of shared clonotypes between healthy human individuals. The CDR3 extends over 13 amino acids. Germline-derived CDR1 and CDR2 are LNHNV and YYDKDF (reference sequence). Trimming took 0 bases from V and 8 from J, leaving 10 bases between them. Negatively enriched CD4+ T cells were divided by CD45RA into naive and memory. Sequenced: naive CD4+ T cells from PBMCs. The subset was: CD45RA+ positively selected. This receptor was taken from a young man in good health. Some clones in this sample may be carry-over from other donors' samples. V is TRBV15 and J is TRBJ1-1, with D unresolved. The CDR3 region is CATSREWAGEAFF. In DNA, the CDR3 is TGTGCCACCAGCAGAGAGTGGGCGGGGGAAGCTTTCTTT.